The T cell receptor beta chain under discussion was sequenced for a study of blood T cell repertoires in COVID-19. Study as a whole: Some COVID-19 samples were acute and others convalescent; all came from the United States, Italy and Spain.

All enrollees were roughly 18 to 89 years old and from 24 US areas. Profiled with immunoSEQ multiplex PCR; TCRdb holds only in-frame clones, not every one. The data hold about 380,000 clones, with 70% to 90% observed a single time. There are 14 residues in the CDR3. V lost 2 bases to trimming and J lost 5 bases; unmatched junction nucleotides: 4. In germline, CDR1 is SGHNT, CDR2 YYREEE (reference sequence). The rearrangement joins TRBV5-4 to TRBJ2-5; TRBD1 agrees at 9 bases. This receptor was identified in a woman aged 18-29 years who had recovered from COVID-19. Sequencing was performed on PBMCs or T cells enriched from blood (not recorded which). The DNA of the CDR3 is TGTGCCAGCAGCTTCACAGGGGGCGCGGAGACCCAGTACTTC. Its translation: CASSFTGGAETQYF.